This TCR beta chain is drawn from a study of T cells in Graves' hyperthyroidism and ophthalmopathy. Findings and caveats of the study: In the blood, most expanded thyroid clonotypes above 0.001 appeared as well. The model made its ophthalmopathy prediction, and onset followed a median approximately 6 months later.

Graves' hyperthyroidism showing no ophthalmopathy progression within 18 months was considered stable. Exclusions: uncontrolled infection, other autoimmune disease, pregnancy, lactation. Remarks on this clonotype: The antigen remains unidentified.

This CDR3 has 13 amino acids. V dropped 0 bases and J dropped 7 bases, with 7 bases sitting between them. CDR1 and CDR2 (germline): SGHKS, YYEKEE (reference sequence). Amplified regions were TCR beta CDR3 sequences from RNA transcripts. The HTBI primer set was used in a first-round RT-PCR of the TCR CDR3. From the multiplex PCR reads, TCRdb called clonotypes with MiXCR, one entry per CDR3 protein. The repertoire holds hundreds of thousands of distinct CDR3 sequences, about two fifths seen once, with approximately 10% in the top ten. This TCR was recovered from a man between 18 and 29 years old with Graves' hyperthyroidism. Input material: blood. The chain combines TRBV5-5 with TRBJ2-2; D not resolved. This CDR3 is CASSLELDGELFF. Here the CDR3 DNA reads TGTGCCAGCAGCTTGGAACTCGACGGGGAGCTGTTTTTT. Full variable domain (rest looked up from reference TRBV5-5 and TRBJ2-2): DAGVTQSPTHLIKTRGQQVTLRCSPISGHKSVSWYQQVLGQGPQFIFQYYEKEERGRGNFPDRFSARQFPNYSSELNVNALLLGDSALYLCASSLELDGELFFGEGSRLTVL.